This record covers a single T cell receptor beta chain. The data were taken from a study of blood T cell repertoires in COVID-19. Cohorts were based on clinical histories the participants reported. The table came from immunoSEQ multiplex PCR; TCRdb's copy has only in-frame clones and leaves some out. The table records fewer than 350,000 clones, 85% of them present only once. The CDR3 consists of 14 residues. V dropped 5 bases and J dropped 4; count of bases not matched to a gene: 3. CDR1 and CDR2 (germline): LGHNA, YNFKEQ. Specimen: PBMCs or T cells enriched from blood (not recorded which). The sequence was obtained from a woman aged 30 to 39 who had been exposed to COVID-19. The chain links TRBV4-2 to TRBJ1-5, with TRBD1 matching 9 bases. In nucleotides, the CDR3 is TGTGCCAGCAGCGGACAGGGGTCAAATCAGCCCCAGCATTTT. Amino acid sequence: CASSGQGSNQPQHF.